The clone carrying this T cell receptor beta chain was found many times. What it binds is not known. TCRdb passed the 5' RACE reads through MiXCR, listing each CDR3 protein once. The sample has approximately 62,000 distinct CDR3 sequences, around 12% seen once. Germline values: CDR1 LGHDT, CDR2 YNNKEL (reference sequence). V was clipped by 1 base and J by 10 bases, with 20 bases between them. The CDR3 loop spans 16 amino acids. This sample was included in a study of early T cells in non-severe SARS-CoV-2 infection. Study-level information: The input, bulk RNA from unsorted whole blood, was sequenced, and chains were unpaired.

Notes on the study in general: Reliance on VDJdb matching favored anti-spike CD8 responses; private and CD4 specificities were missed.

The TCR comes from an adult who was a healthcare worker with PCR-confirmed SARS-CoV-2 infection or an uninfected control (not recorded which). This rearrangement joins TRBV3-1 to TRBJ2-4; possible D gene TRBD1, 7 bases. The source material was whole blood. The CDR3 DNA sequence: TGTGCCAGCAGCCAAGGACCGACAGGGAGGCTTGGGATTCAGTACTTC. It is translated as CASSQGPTGRLGIQYF.